One and the same sample provided the 23 T cell receptor beta chains below, sequenced in a study of cytomegalovirus exposure and HLA in healthy donors. The study ran its PCR with 60 Vbeta and 13 Jbeta primers. Sequencing used immunoSEQ multiplex PCR; TCRdb keeps in-frame clones, though not all of them. The sample has some 110,000 clones; approximately 82% are singletons. Material: PBMCs. All receptors derive from a man aged 25 to 40 in good health and CMV-seropositive.

The chain combines TRBV28 with TRBJ1-2, with a possible D match to TRBD1 (6 bases). V was clipped by 6 bases and J by 8 bases, with 22 bases between them. CDR3 size: 15 residues. Germline V gives CDR1 MDHEN, CDR2 SYDVKM. This chain's CDR3 is CASRPGTRSDGGYTF. The CDR3 DNA sequence: TGTGCCAGCAGGCCCGGGACACGCTCTGATGGGGGCTACACCTTC.

CDR3 sequence (DNA): TGCGCCAGCAGCCCCGACACAGATTCCTACGAGCAGTACGTC. It translates to CASSPDTDSYEQYV. The chain employs TRBV5-1 and TRBJ2-7; D not certain. V lost 4 bases to trimming and J lost 1 base, with 12 bases between them. Germline CDR1 is SGHRS and CDR2 is YFSETQ. CDR3 size: 14 residues.

The rearrangement uses TRBV7-9 and TRBJ1-1; possible D gene TRBD1, 5 bases. This CDR3 contains 12 residues. CDR1 SEHNR and CDR2 FQNEAQ come from the germline V gene (reference sequence). Trimming shortened V by 4 bases and J by 7 bases, and 10 bases separated the two germline ends. The CDR3 sequence: CASSSGYYEAFF. The DNA of the CDR3 is TGTGCCAGCAGCTCAGGGTACTATGAAGCTTTCTTT.

This clone was seen once. The chain employs TRBV2 and TRBJ2-7; 7 nucleotides line up with TRBD2. Unmatched junction bases numbered 0, after V lost 4 bases and J lost 0 bases. The CDR3 runs to 13 residues. Germline V gives CDR1 SNHLY, CDR2 FYNNEI. The CDR3, as DNA: TGTGCCAGCAGTGGGGACTACTCCTACGAGCAGTACTTC. It is translated as CASSGDYSYEQYF.

This clone was observed a single time. The chain uses TRBV28 and TRBJ1-2; 7 bases are a match to TRBD1. Germline-derived CDR1 and CDR2 are MDHEN and SYDVKM. The CDR3 length is 13 residues. J lost 7 bases, V lost 5 bases, and 7 bases had no gene match. DNA of the CDR3: TGTGCCAGCAGTCTTGACAGGGTGTTTGGCTACACCTTC. Protein sequence: CASSLDRVFGYTF.

The V and J genes are TRBV27 and TRBJ2-7; 9 bases align to TRBD1. The V and J ends lost 0 bases and 6 bases, in that order; junction bases with no gene match: 9. The germline V gene has CDR1 MNHEY and CDR2 SMNVEV (reference sequence). This CDR3 has 16 residues. The CDR3 nucleotides are TGTGCCAGCAGTTTATCTGCGGGGACAGGGTATTCCGAGCAGTACGTC. Protein sequence: CASSLSAGTGYSEQYV.

The CDR3 reads CASSARTGTHYGYTF. The CDR3 nucleotides read TGTGCCAGCTCAGCCCGAACAGGGACACACTATGGCTACACCTTC. J is TRBJ1-2 and V is TRBV18, with D possibly being TRBD1 (6 bases). V lost 5 bases to trimming and J lost 3 bases, with 16 bases between them. Germline CDR1 reads KGHSH; CDR2 reads LQKENI. This CDR3 spans 15 amino acids.

The rearrangement joins TRBV6-5 to TRBJ2-3; 9 bases agree with TRBD2. The V gene's germline CDR1 is MNHEY and CDR2 SVGAGI. V dropped 4 bases and J dropped 1; count of bases not matched to a gene: 3. The CDR3 contains 15 residues. CDR3 sequence: CASSWREGGTDTQYF. CDR3 DNA: TGTGCCAGCAGTTGGCGGGAGGGGGGCACAGATACGCAGTATTTT.

The CDR3 DNA is TGTGCCAGCAGCCAACAGGGGGTGAATCAGCCCCAGCATTTT. It is translated as CASSQQGVNQPQHF. V and J are TRBV9 and TRBJ1-5; 8 bases match TRBD1. Germline V lookup: CDR1 SGDLS, CDR2 YYNGEE. The J segment lost 4 bases and the V segment lost 4 bases, leaving 4 bases of the junction unmatched. The CDR3 consists of 14 residues.

V and J are TRBV7-6 and TRBJ2-3; 13 bases are a match to TRBD2. Unmatched junction bases numbered 10, after V lost 4 bases and J lost 3 bases. The CDR3 totals 18 residues. Germline V gives CDR1 SGHVS, CDR2 FNYEAQ. CDR3 nucleotides: TGTGCCAGCAGCTCCCTACCGGGACTAGCGGGATTTACAGATACGCAGTATTTT. Translated, it gives CASSSLPGLAGFTDTQYF.

This chain connects TRBV6-1 to TRBJ2-7; 11 nucleotides line up with TRBD2. CDR3 length equals 14 residues. Germline CDR1 and CDR2: MNHNS and SASEGT. Unmatched junction bases numbered 8, after V lost 10 bases and J lost 3 bases. CDR3 amino acids: CATRRTSGLYEQYV. CDR3 sequence (DNA): TGTGCCACACGACGGACTAGCGGGCTCTACGAGCAGTACGTC.

This clone was detected only once. The chain couples TRBV28 to TRBJ2-4; the D is unclear. Germline V lookup: CDR1 MDHEN, CDR2 SYDVKM. V was shortened by 6 bases and J by 8 bases, with 8 bases between the two germline ends. There are 11 residues in the CDR3. CDR3 DNA: TGTGCCAGCAGATCCCTCGACATTCAGTACTTC. It translates to CASRSLDIQYF.

The rearrangement uses TRBV5-4 and TRBJ1-2; TRBD1 matches 11 bases. Germline CDR1 and CDR2: SGHNT and YYREEE (reference sequence). This CDR3 has 15 residues. With 4 bases clipped from V and 8 bases from J, the junction kept 10 bases outside the gene matches. The CDR3 is CASSPDRGQLLGYTF. DNA for the CDR3: TGTGCCAGCAGCCCGGACAGGGGGCAACTCTTAGGCTACACCTTC.

CDR3 nucleotides: TGTGCCAGCAGCTTTACAGGGGGTGAGACCCAGTACTTC. This sequence encodes CASSFTGGETQYF. The rearrangement joins TRBV5-6 to TRBJ2-5, with 8 bases that match TRBD1. The germline V gene has CDR1 SGHDT and CDR2 YYEEEE. The length of the CDR3 is 13 residues. Unmatched junction bases numbered 2, after V lost 2 bases and J lost 5 bases.

This chain connects TRBV6-1 to TRBJ2-5; tentative D call: TRBD1 (6 bases). Germline lookup yields CDR1 MNHNS and CDR2 SASEGT. CDR3 length: 14 residues. The V and J ends lost 5 bases and 1 base respectively, with 11 bases between them. This CDR3 reads CASSSGHFQETQYF. DNA for the CDR3: TGTGCCAGCAGTTCGGGACATTTCCAAGAGACCCAGTACTTC.

The chain combines TRBV5-4 with TRBJ2-3, with D perhaps TRBD2 (6 bases). The V and J ends lost 0 bases and 2 bases respectively, with 10 bases between them. The germline V gene encodes CDR1 SGHNT and CDR2 YYREEE (reference sequence). This CDR3 comprises 15 residues. CDR3 amino acids: CASSLALAHTDTQYF. Here the CDR3 DNA reads TGTGCCAGCAGCTTGGCACTAGCCCACACAGATACGCAGTATTTT.

This clone appeared a single time. This chain joins TRBV11-2 and TRBJ2-7, with 7 bases lining up with TRBD1. V lost 3 bases to trimming and J lost 0 bases; unmatched junction nucleotides: 8. Germline loops: CDR1 SGHAT, CDR2 FQNNGV. The CDR3 has 16 residues. Here the CDR3 reads CASSFQPTGSSYEQYF. The DNA of the CDR3 is TGTGCCAGCAGCTTTCAACCGACAGGGAGCTCCTACGAGCAGTACTTC. Combining the CDR3 with reference TRBV11-2 and TRBJ2-7 gives the whole variable domain EAGVAQSPRYKIIEKRQSVAFWCNPISGHATLYWYQQILGQGPKLLIQFQNNGVVDDSQLPKDRFSAERLKGVDSTLKIQPAKLEDSAVYLCASSFQPTGSSYEQYFGPGTRLTVT.

The chain employs TRBV7-6 and TRBJ2-5, with TRBD2 matching over 11 bases. There are 17 residues in the CDR3. Trimming cost V 3 bases and J 5 bases; bases outside gene matches: 11. The V gene's germline CDR1 is SGHVS and CDR2 FNYEAQ. The CDR3 DNA reads as TGTGCCAGCAGCTTGCGGGTAGCGGGAGGGCCGGGGGAGACCCAGTACTTC. As protein: CASSLRVAGGPGETQYF.

The chain combines TRBV19 with TRBJ1-5; 7 nucleotides align to TRBD1. The CDR3 runs to 15 residues. Germline V gives CDR1 LNHDA, CDR2 SQIVND (reference sequence). The trim removed 5 bases at V and 4 bases at J, leaving 8 bases unmatched. In DNA form, the CDR3 reads TGTGCCAGTAGTGTATCTTACAGGGGAAATCAGCCCCAGCATTTT. Its translation is CASSVSYRGNQPQHF.

The chain has TRBV19 and TRBJ2-1, with 11 bases identical to TRBD2. Germline trimming cut 6 bases from V and 2 bases from J; bases unmatched to any gene: 0. CDR3 size: 14 residues. The germline V gene has CDR1 LNHDA and CDR2 SQIVND (reference sequence). As DNA, the CDR3 is TGTGCCAGTAGGACTAGCGGGGCCTACAATGAGCAGTTCTTC. It yields the protein CASRTSGAYNEQFF.

The gene calls are TRBV19 and TRBJ1-4; TRBD1 matches 9 bases. V was clipped by 5 bases and J by 3 bases; unmatched bases: 4. The CDR3 contains 15 residues. Germline values: CDR1 LNHDA, CDR2 SQIVND (reference sequence). CDR3 coding DNA: TGTGCCAGTAGTTTTACAGGGGGCCCTAATGAAAAACTGTTTTTT. Its translation: CASSFTGGPNEKLFF.

This clone occurred once. The chain recombines TRBV29-1 with TRBJ2-3, with a tentative D call TRBD1 (5 bases). Germline V gives CDR1 SQVTM, CDR2 ANQGSEA. V shed 5 bases and J shed 0 bases, with 12 bases lying between them. The CDR3 is 14 residues long. The CDR3 region is CSVLRQTSTDTQYF. The CDR3 region has the DNA TGCAGCGTTCTAAGACAGACAAGCACAGATACGCAGTATTTT.

This chain connects TRBV5-1 to TRBJ1-4, with 8 bases identical to TRBD1. There are 14 residues in the CDR3. Germline CDR1 is SGHRS and CDR2 is YFSETQ. Trimming removed 3 bases from V and 8 bases from J; junction bases left unmatched: 6. The CDR3 region is CASSSTGVSEKLFF. DNA for the CDR3: TGCGCCAGCAGCTCGACAGGGGTCAGCGAAAAACTGTTTTTT.